These 29 T cell receptor beta chains were sequenced from one sample in a study of blood T cell repertoires in COVID-19. Sequencing was performed with immunoSEQ multiplex PCR; in TCRdb, only in-frame clones are kept and a portion is missing. The sample carries tens of thousands of clones, 75% to 90% recorded once. Sequencing used peripheral blood. The receptors here all came from a woman aged 80 or older with acute or convalescent COVID-19.

V gene TRBV10-1 combines with J gene TRBJ2-2; D unresolved. Trimming took off 9 bases at V and 0 bases at J, with 11 bases between the two ends. This CDR3 is 14 amino acids long. Germline V lookup: CDR1 WNHNN, CDR2 SYGVQD (reference sequence). The chain's CDR3 is CASGKETNTGELFF. The CDR3 DNA reads TGCGCCAGTGGAAAGGAGACGAACACCGGGGAGCTGTTTTTT.

The rearrangement links TRBV7-8 to TRBJ2-1, with 11 bases that match TRBD2. Germline V lookup: CDR1 SGHVS, CDR2 FQNEAQ. CDR3 length equals 17 residues. V was clipped by 1 base and J by 3 bases; unmatched bases: 5. DNA for the CDR3: TGTGCCAGCAGCTTAGAATTCGGACTAGCGGGCTACAATGAGCAGTTCTTC. Amino acids: CASSLEFGLAGYNEQFF.

This rearrangement joins TRBV7-2 to TRBJ2-6; tentatively, D is TRBD1 (5 bases). Germline CDR1 is SGHTA and CDR2 is FQGNSA. This CDR3 region has 18 residues. The germline V and J ends were trimmed by 5 bases and 1 base, with 18 bases remaining between them. The CDR3 sequence: CASSLRQIRESGANVLTF. CDR3 in DNA: TGTGCCAGCAGCCTCCGACAGATCAGGGAATCTGGGGCCAACGTCCTGACTTTC.

The chain recombines TRBV5-1 with TRBJ2-7; a weak D match, TRBD1 (5 bases). The CDR3 sequence is 12 residues long. Germline V CDR1 and CDR2: SGHRS, YFSETQ. The germline V and J ends were trimmed by 2 bases and 3 bases, with 6 bases remaining between them. The CDR3 nucleotides are TGCGCCAGCAGCTTCCAGGGCTACGAGCAGTACTTC. As protein: CASSFQGYEQYF. The whole variable domain, filled in from reference TRBV5-1 and TRBJ2-7, reads KAGVTQTPRYLIKTRGQQVTLSCSPISGHRSVSWYQQTPGQGLQFLFEYFSETQRNKGNFPGRFSGRQFSNSRSEMNVSTLELGDSALYLCASSFQGYEQYFGPGTRLTVT.

J is TRBJ1-1 and V is TRBV2; the D is unclear. CDR1 SNHLY and CDR2 FYNNEI come from the germline V gene. V lost 7 bases and J lost 5, with 14 bases in between. There are 13 residues in the CDR3. The CDR3 DNA follows: TGTGCCAGCACCCTTGTGAGAGGGACTGAAGCTTTCTTT. Protein: CASTLVRGTEAFF.

This rearrangement joins TRBV19 to TRBJ2-3; TRBD2 matches 10 bases. The CDR3 loop spans 17 amino acids. The trim removed 3 bases at V and 2 bases at J, leaving 8 bases unmatched. Germline V gene data show CDR1 as LNHDA and CDR2 as SQIVND (reference sequence). The DNA of the CDR3 is TGTGCCAGTAGTATTCGAGCGGGAGGGGCTAACACAGATACGCAGTATTTT. It codes for CASSIRAGGANTDTQYF.

The CDR3 nucleotides are TGCGCCAGCAGCCAAGACCAGGACACAGATACGCAGTATTTT. Its translation is CASSQDQDTDTQYF. The V and J genes are TRBV4-3 and TRBJ2-3; D is unresolved. Deletions cut 0 bases from V and 2 bases from J, with 6 bases between. Germline lookup yields CDR1 LGHNA and CDR2 YSLEER. The CDR3 runs 14 residues.

This chain links TRBV2 with TRBJ1-5; D gene ambiguous. The germline CDR1 and CDR2 sequences are SNHLY and FYNNEI. CDR3 length: 15 amino acids. Trimming pared 6 bases from V and 7 bases from J, leaving 19 bases between. The CDR3 nucleotides read TGTGCCAGCAGCCCCGGAGGAGGAAAGTGGCAGCCCCAGCATTTT. It yields the protein CASSPGGGKWQPQHF. Filled out from reference TRBV2 and TRBJ1-5, the complete variable domain reads EPEVTQTPSHQVTQMGQEVILRCVPISNHLYFYWYRQILGQKVEFLVSFYNNEISEKSEIFDDQFSVERPDGSNFTLKIRSTKLEDSAMYFCASSPGGGKWQPQHFGDGTRLSIL.

This clone was seen just once. The chain is built from TRBV14 and TRBJ2-3, with 9 bases lining up with TRBD2. CDR3 length: 15 residues. Germline assignment: CDR1 SGHDN and CDR2 FVKESK. The V gene end was trimmed by 0 bases and the J gene end by 6 bases; junction bases not matched to a gene: 4. The CDR3 sequence: CASSQDSGRWDTQYF. CDR3 sequence (DNA): TGTGCCAGCAGCCAAGACAGCGGGAGGTGGGATACGCAGTATTTT.

The genes are TRBV7-9 and TRBJ1-5; perhaps TRBD1 as D (6 bases). Per the germline V gene, CDR1 is SEHNR and CDR2 is FQNEAQ (reference sequence). The CDR3 runs 16 residues. Trimming shortened V by 0 bases and J by 1 base, and 10 bases separated the two germline ends. DNA for the CDR3: TGTGCCAGCAGCTTAGCGGGCAGGGGAAGCAATCAGCCCCAGCATTTT. The encoded protein is CASSLAGRGSNQPQHF.

The rearrangement uses TRBV5-1 and TRBJ1-1; the D is unclear. V gave up 6 bases and J gave up 2 bases, with 14 bases separating them. The germline V gene has CDR1 SGHRS and CDR2 YFSETQ. CDR3 size: 14 residues. CDR3 protein: CASTAGGGNTEAFF. CDR3 DNA: TGCGCCAGCACCGCCGGCGGTGGTAACACTGAAGCTTTCTTT.

This chain links TRBV6-5 with TRBJ1-4; D gene uncertain. The CDR3 loop spans 10 amino acids. The ends were cut back, 11 bases at V and 7 bases at J, with 8 bases in the middle. Germline V gene lookup returns CDR1 MNHEY and CDR2 SVGAGI. The CDR3 coding sequence is TGTGCCGGAGGAAGTGAAAAACTGTTTTTT. It is translated as CAGGSEKLFF.

The chain is built from TRBV5-4 and TRBJ1-1, with a tentative D call TRBD1 (5 bases). Germline CDR1 is SGHNT and CDR2 is YYREEE (reference sequence). Trimming took 5 bases from V and 4 from J, leaving 15 bases between them. The CDR3 is 14 residues long. The CDR3 nucleotides are TGTGCCAGCAGTTCAGGGTCTTCCCCCACTGAAGCTTTCTTT. Its protein is CASSSGSSPTEAFF.

The rearrangement joins TRBV18 to TRBJ1-1; D gene ambiguous. Germline V lookup: CDR1 KGHSH, CDR2 LQKENI. Trimming removed 6 bases at V and 1 base at J, with 15 bases between. The CDR3 runs to 15 residues. DNA for the CDR3: TGTGCCAGCTCGGATAGGACGGGAAAGAACACTGAAGCTTTCTTT. Its protein is CASSDRTGKNTEAFF.

The V call is TRBV4-2, the J call TRBJ1-2; D uncertain. This CDR3 region has 15 residues. Germline CDR1 is LGHNA and CDR2 is YNFKEQ. V was trimmed by 4 bases and J by 5 bases, leaving 17 bases between them. The chain's CDR3 is CASSPPEADWYGYTF. In nucleotides, the CDR3 is TGTGCCAGCAGCCCTCCCGAAGCAGACTGGTATGGCTACACCTTC.

The chain combines TRBV19 with TRBJ2-2; D not resolved. The V end was cut by 3 bases, the J end by 4 bases, with 12 bases between. The CDR3 length is 15 residues. Germline values: CDR1 LNHDA, CDR2 SQIVND (reference sequence). CDR3 sequence reads: CASSIRARTTGELFF. In nucleotides, the CDR3 is TGTGCCAGTAGTATCCGTGCCAGAACCACCGGGGAGCTGTTTTTT.

The rearrangement uses TRBV27 and TRBJ1-1; perhaps TRBD1 as D (6 bases). The CDR3 runs 14 residues. Germline assignment: CDR1 MNHEY and CDR2 SMNVEV (reference sequence). Deletions cut 2 bases from V and 1 base from J, with 8 bases between. CDR3 protein: CASSLARGNTEAFF. The CDR3 DNA is TGTGCCAGCAGTTTAGCCAGGGGGAACACTGAAGCTTTCTTT.

This rearrangement joins TRBV20-1 to TRBJ2-2; a weak D match, TRBD2 (6 bases). Germline V gives CDR1 DFQATT, CDR2 SNEGSKA (reference sequence). V lost 3 bases and J 5 bases, leaving 10 bases between the germline ends. The length of the CDR3 is 13 residues. The CDR3 nucleotides read TGCAGTGCTAGTATTAGCGGTACCGGGGAGCTGTTTTTT. Protein sequence: CSASISGTGELFF.

This clone was picked up a small number of times. The chain links TRBV7-2 to TRBJ1-5, with 7 nucleotides matching TRBD1. V was pared by 5 bases and J by 0 bases, with 7 bases of the junction left unmatched. Germline CDR1 and CDR2: SGHTA and FQGNSA. This CDR3 is built from 16 residues. The CDR3 loop reads CASSLGAGGSNQPQHF. The CDR3 coding sequence is TGTGCCAGCAGCCTCGGGGCAGGGGGTAGCAATCAGCCCCAGCATTTT.

V is TRBV7-2 and J is TRBJ1-2, with 11 bases fitting TRBD1. V gave up 4 bases and J gave up 10 bases; unmatched junction bases: 8. This CDR3 region has 14 residues. CDR1 and CDR2 (germline): SGHTA, FQGNSA. The CDR3, as DNA: TGTGCCAGCAGCTCCCGTGGACAGGGGGCCTACTACACCTTC. It codes for CASSSRGQGAYYTF.

This clone was seen just once. The rearrangement uses TRBV14 and TRBJ2-7; D may be TRBD1 (6 bases). The CDR3 has 15 residues. CDR1 and CDR2 (germline): SGHDN, FVKESK. V gave up 2 bases and J gave up 1 base, with 12 bases separating them. CDR3 coding DNA: TGTGCCAGCAGCCAATTGGGGACATGGTCCTACGAGCAGTACTTC. As protein: CASSQLGTWSYEQYF.

The gene calls are TRBV6-5 and TRBJ2-5, with 11 positions matching TRBD2. Germline V lookup: CDR1 MNHEY, CDR2 SVGAGI. The CDR3 covers 16 residues. With V trimmed by 0 bases and J by 5 bases, 5 bases remained unmatched. The CDR3 DNA sequence: TGTGCCAGCAGTTACTCTAGCGGGGGGGCGTTGGAGACCCAGTACTTC. This sequence encodes CASSYSSGGALETQYF.

J is TRBJ1-1 and V is TRBV9; 9 nucleotides align to TRBD1. CDR3 size: 13 residues. Germline V gene sequence: CDR1 SGDLS, CDR2 YYNGEE. Trimming at V came to 4 bases and at J to 10 bases, leaving 8 bases not matched to a gene. CDR3 residues: CASSRGTGFGAFF. The CDR3 nucleotides read TGTGCCAGCAGCCGCGGGACAGGGTTTGGAGCTTTCTTT.

This clone was detected a few times. The V gene is TRBV5-5, the J gene TRBJ2-1; D is unclear. The CDR3 length is 12 residues. Trimming removed 2 bases from V and 5 bases from J, with 5 bases in between. In germline, CDR1 is SGHKS, CDR2 YYEKEE (reference sequence). In nucleotides, the CDR3 is TGTGCCAGCAGCTTAGCTGACAATGAGCAGTTCTTC. Protein sequence: CASSLADNEQFF. Full variable domain (rest looked up from reference TRBV5-5 and TRBJ2-1): DAGVTQSPTHLIKTRGQQVTLRCSPISGHKSVSWYQQVLGQGPQFIFQYYEKEERGRGNFPDRFSARQFPNYSSELNVNALLLGDSALYLCASSLADNEQFFGPGTRLTVL.

V usage is TRBV30 and J usage is TRBJ1-3, with D unclear. The V gene lost 1 base and the J gene lost 0 bases, with 10 bases spanning the gap. The CDR3 loop spans 15 amino acids. Germline lookup yields CDR1 GTSNPN and CDR2 SVGIG (reference sequence). The CDR3 nucleotides read TGTGCCTGGAGTGAGTTCCGCGGCTCTGGAAACACCATATATTTT. It is translated as CAWSEFRGSGNTIYF.

This sequence joins TRBV5-4 and TRBJ2-1; 10 bases match TRBD2. The ends lost 3 bases at V and 4 bases at J; junction bases unmatched: 7. The CDR3 is made up of 16 amino acids. The germline V gene has CDR1 SGHNT and CDR2 YYREEE (reference sequence). The CDR3 loop reads CASSSAGTSAYNEQFF. CDR3 bases: TGTGCCAGCAGCTCAGCCGGGACTAGCGCGTACAATGAGCAGTTCTTC.

The V call is TRBV11-2, the J call TRBJ1-2; 10 nucleotides agree with TRBD1. CDR1 is SGHAT and CDR2 is FQNNGV in the germline V gene. Trimming took 4 bases from V and 8 from J; bases not matched to a gene: 10. The length of the CDR3 is 15 residues. CDR3 in DNA: TGTGCCAGCAGCTCCTCCGGGACAGGGGTACGAGGCTACACCTTC. Residues: CASSSSGTGVRGYTF.

This chain uses TRBV7-2 with TRBJ2-3; D is possibly TRBD2 (7 bases). The V end was cut by 0 bases, the J end by 11 bases, with 15 bases between. This CDR3 contains 14 residues. Germline-derived CDR1 and CDR2 are SGHTA and FQGNSA. Written as DNA, the CDR3 is TGTGCCAGCAGCTTAGCGGGGGGGCCGAAGAGGCAGTATTTT. Protein: CASSLAGGPKRQYF.

This chain links TRBV7-9 with TRBJ2-3; tentatively, D is TRBD2 (5 bases). This CDR3 has 16 residues. Trimming stripped 5 bases from V and 7 bases from J, with 22 bases between. Germline V lookup: CDR1 SEHNR, CDR2 FQNEAQ (reference sequence). The CDR3 DNA is TGTGCCAGCAGCGATACCTCGATCTGGCGAGGGAATACGCAGTATTTT. This gives the protein CASSDTSIWRGNTQYF.